This T cell receptor beta chain was retrieved from a study of blood T cell repertoires in COVID-19. Background on the study: Acute and convalescent COVID-19 samples came from the United States, Italy and Spain. T cells, B-cell-depleted T cells, or PBMCs supplied cDNA or gDNA.

Source study methods: For nucleated cells, counts were estimated from reference gene primer amplification. Generated by immunoSEQ multiplex PCR, the TCRdb table keeps only in-frame clones and is missing some. From that table come the V and J calls and clone size; the DNA was used to work out D and trimming. There are 110,000 or so clones in the sample; roughly 84% occur only once, and 8% to 8.5% lies in the top ten. The source of this sequence is a woman between 70 and 85 years old who had recovered from COVID-19. The material sequenced was peripheral blood.

CDR3 DNA: TGTGCCAGCATCGCTCCGGGACTAGCGGGAGGGTTGAATGAGCAGTTCTTC. Translation gives CASIAPGLAGGLNEQFF. The chain employs TRBV28 and TRBJ2-1; TRBD2 aligns across 16 bases. Germline V lookup: CDR1 MDHEN, CDR2 SYDVKM. With 7 bases clipped from V and 7 bases from J, the junction kept 10 bases outside the gene matches. There are 17 residues in the CDR3.